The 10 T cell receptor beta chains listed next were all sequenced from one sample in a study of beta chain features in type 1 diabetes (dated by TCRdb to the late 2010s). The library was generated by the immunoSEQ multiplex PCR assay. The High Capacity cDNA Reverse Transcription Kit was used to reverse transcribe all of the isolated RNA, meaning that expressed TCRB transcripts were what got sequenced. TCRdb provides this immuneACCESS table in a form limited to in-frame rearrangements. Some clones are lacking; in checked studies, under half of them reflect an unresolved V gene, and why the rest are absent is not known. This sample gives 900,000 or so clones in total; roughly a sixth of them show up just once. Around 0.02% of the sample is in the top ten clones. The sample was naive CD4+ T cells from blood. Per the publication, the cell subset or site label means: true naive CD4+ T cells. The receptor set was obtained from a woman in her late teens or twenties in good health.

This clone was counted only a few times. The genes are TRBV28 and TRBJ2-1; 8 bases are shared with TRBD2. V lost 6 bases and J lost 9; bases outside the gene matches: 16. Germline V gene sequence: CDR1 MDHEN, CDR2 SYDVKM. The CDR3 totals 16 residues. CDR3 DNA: TGTGCCAGCAGGGAACCCGGCACTAGCGGTTCCAGTGAGCAGTTCTTC. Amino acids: CASREPGTSGSSEQFF.

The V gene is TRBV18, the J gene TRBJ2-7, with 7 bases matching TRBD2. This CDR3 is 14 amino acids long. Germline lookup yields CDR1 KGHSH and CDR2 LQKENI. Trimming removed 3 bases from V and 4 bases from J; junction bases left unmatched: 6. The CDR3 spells CASSPTSGEYEQYF. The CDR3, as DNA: TGTGCCAGCTCACCCACAAGCGGGGAATACGAGCAGTACTTC. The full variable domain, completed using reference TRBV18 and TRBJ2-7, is NAGVMQNPRHLVRRRGQEARLRCSPMKGHSHVYWYRQLPEEGLKFMVYLQKENIIDESGMPKERFSAEFPKEGPSILRIQQVVRGDSAAYFCASSPTSGEYEQYFGPGTRLTVT.

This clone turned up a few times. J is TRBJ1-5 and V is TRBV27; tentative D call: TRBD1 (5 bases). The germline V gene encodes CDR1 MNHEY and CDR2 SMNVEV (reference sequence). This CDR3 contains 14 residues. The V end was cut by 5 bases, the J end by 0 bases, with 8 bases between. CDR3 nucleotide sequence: TGTGCCAGCAGTCCACAGGATAGCAATCAGCCCCAGCATTTT. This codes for CASSPQDSNQPQHF.

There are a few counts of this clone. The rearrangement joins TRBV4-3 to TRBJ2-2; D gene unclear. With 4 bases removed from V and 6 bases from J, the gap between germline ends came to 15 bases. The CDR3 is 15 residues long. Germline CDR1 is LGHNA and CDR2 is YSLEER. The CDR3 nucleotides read TGCGCCAGCAGCCGAGTCCGGGCCCGGCCCGGGGAGCTGTTTTTT. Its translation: CASSRVRARPGELFF.

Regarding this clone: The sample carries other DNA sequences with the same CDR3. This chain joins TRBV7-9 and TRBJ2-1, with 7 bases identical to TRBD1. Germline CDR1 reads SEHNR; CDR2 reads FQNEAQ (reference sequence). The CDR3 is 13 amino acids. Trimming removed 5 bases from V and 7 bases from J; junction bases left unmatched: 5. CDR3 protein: CASSRGTVNEQFF. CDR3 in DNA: TGTGCCAGCAGCCGAGGGACAGTTAATGAGCAGTTCTTC.

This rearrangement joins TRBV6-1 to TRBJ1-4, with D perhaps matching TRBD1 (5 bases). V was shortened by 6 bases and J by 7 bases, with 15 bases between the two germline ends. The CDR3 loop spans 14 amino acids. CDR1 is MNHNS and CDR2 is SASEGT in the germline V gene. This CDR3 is CASRGQGIGEKLFF. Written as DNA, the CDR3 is TGTGCCAGCAGGGGCCAGGGTATAGGTGAAAAACTGTTTTTT.

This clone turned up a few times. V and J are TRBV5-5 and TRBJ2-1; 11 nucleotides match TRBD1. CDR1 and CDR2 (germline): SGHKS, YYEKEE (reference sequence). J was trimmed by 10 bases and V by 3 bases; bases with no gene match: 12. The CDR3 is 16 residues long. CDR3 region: CASSWRRDRGFREQFF. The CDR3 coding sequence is TGTGCCAGCAGCTGGAGGAGGGACAGGGGGTTTAGGGAGCAGTTCTTC.

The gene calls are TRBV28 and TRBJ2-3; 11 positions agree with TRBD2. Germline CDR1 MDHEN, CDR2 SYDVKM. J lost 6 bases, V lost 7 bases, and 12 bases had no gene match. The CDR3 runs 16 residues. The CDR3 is CASIEAASGRSDTQYF. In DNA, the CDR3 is TGTGCCAGCATCGAGGCGGCTAGCGGGAGGTCGGATACGCAGTATTTT.

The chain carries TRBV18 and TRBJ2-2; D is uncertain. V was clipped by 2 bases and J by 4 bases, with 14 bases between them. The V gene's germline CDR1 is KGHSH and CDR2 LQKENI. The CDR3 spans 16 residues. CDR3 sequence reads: CASSPGRNLGTGELFF. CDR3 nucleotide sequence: TGTGCCAGCTCACCAGGACGTAATCTGGGCACCGGGGAGCTGTTTTTT.

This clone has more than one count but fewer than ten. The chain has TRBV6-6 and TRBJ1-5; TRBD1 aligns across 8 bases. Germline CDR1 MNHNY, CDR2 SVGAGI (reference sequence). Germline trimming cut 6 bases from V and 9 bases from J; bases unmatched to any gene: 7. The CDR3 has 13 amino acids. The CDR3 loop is CASSPGGLRPQHF. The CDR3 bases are TGTGCCAGCAGCCCAGGGGGCCTGAGGCCCCAGCATTTT.